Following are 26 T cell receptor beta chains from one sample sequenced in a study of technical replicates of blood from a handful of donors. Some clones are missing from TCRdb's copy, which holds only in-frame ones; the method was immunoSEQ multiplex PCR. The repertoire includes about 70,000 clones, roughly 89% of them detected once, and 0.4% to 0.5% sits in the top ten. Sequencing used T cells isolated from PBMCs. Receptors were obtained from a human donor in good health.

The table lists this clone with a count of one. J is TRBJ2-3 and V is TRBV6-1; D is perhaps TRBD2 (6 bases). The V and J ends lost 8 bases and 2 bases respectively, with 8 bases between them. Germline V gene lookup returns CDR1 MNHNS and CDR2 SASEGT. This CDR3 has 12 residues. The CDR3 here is CASGGLTDTQYF. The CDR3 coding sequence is TGTGCCAGCGGAGGGCTCACAGATACGCAGTATTTT.

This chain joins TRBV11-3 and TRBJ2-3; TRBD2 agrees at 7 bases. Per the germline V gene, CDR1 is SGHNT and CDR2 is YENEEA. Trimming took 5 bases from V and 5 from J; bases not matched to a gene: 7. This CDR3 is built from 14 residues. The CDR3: CASSPGTTKDTQYF. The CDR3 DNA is TGTGCCAGCAGCCCGGGGACTACGAAAGATACGCAGTATTTT.

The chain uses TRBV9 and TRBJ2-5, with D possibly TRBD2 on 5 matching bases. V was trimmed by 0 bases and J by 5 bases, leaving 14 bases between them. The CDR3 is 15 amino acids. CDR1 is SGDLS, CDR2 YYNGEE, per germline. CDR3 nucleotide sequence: TGTGCCAGCAGCGTAGGGACTCCCGGTTGGGAGACCCAGTACTTC. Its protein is CASSVGTPGWETQYF.

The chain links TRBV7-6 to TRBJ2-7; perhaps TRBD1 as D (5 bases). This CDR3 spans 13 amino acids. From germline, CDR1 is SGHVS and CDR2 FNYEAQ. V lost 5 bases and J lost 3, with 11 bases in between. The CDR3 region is CASSPRGSYEQYF. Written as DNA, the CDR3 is TGTGCCAGCAGCCCTAGGGGCAGCTACGAGCAGTACTTC.

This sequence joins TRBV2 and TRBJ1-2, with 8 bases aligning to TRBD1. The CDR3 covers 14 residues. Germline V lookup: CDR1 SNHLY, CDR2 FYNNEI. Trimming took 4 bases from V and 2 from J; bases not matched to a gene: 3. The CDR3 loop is CASSADRENYGYTF. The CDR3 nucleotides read TGTGCCAGCAGTGCGGACAGGGAAAACTATGGCTACACCTTC.

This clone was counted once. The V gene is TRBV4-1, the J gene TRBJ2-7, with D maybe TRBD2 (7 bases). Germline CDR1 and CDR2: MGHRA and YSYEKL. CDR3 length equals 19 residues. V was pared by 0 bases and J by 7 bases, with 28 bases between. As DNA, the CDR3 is TGCGCCAGCAGCCAAGAAGTTATCGGTGGGCAGGGAGGGGGTGAAGAGCAGTACTTC. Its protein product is CASSQEVIGGQGGGEEQYF.

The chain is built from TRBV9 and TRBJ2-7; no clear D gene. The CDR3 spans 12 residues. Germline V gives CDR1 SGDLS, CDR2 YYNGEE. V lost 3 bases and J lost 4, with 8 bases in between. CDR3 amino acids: CASSADFYEQYF. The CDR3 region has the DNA TGTGCCAGCAGCGCCGACTTTTACGAGCAGTACTTC. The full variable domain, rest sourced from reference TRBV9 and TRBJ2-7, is DSGVTQTPKHLITATGQRVTLRCSPRSGDLSVYWYQQSLDQGLQFLIQYYNGEERAKGNILERFSAQQFPDLHSELNLSSLELGDSALYFCASSADFYEQYFGPGTRLTVT.

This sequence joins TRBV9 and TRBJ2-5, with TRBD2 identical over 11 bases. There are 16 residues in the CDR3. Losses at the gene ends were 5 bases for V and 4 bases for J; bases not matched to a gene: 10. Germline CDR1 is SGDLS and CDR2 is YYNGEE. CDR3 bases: TGTGCCAGCAGTGATCCGGGACTAGCGGATCTAGAGACCCAGTACTTC. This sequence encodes CASSDPGLADLETQYF.

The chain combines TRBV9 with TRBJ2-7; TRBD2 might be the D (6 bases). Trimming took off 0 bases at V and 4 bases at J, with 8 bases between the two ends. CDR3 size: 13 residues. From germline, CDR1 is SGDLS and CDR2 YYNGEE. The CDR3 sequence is CASSVASEYEQYF. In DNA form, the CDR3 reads TGTGCCAGCAGCGTAGCTAGCGAGTACGAGCAGTACTTC.

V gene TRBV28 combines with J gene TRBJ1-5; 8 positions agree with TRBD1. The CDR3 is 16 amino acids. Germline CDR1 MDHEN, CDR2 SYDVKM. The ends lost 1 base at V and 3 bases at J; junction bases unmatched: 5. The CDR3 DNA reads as TGTGCCAGCAGTTTATACACAGGGGGGAACAATCAGCCCCAGCATTTT. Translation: CASSLYTGGNNQPQHF.

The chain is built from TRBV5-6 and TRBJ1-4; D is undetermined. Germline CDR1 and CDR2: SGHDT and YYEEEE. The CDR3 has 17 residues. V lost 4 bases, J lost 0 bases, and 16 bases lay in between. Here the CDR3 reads CASSPIASVATNEKLFF. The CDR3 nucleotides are TGTGCCAGCAGCCCCATAGCCTCAGTTGCAACTAATGAAAAACTGTTTTTT.

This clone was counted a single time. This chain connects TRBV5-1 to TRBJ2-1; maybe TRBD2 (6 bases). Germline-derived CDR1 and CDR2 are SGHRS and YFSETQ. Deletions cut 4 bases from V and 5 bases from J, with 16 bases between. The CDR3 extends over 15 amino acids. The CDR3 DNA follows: TGCGCCAGCAGCCCGGTGGGGACTGAACACAATGAGCAGTTCTTC. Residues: CASSPVGTEHNEQFF.

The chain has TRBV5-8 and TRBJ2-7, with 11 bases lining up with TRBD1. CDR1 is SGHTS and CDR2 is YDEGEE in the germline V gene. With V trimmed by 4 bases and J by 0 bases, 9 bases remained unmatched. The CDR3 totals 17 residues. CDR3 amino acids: CASSPQGGTGGSYEQYF. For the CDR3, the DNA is TGTGCCAGCAGCCCCCAGGGGGGGACAGGGGGCTCCTACGAGCAGTACTTC.

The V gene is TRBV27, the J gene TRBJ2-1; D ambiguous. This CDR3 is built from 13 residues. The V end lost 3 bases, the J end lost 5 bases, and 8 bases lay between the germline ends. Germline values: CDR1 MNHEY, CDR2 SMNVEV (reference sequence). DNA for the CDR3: TGTGCCAGCAGTTTTTTGCAGGACAATGAGCAGTTCTTC. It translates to CASSFLQDNEQFF.

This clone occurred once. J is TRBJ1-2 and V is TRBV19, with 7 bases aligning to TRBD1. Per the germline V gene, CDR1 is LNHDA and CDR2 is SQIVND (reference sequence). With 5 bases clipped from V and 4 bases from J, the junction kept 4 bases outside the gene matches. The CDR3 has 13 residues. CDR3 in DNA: TGTGCCAGTAGTCCCGACAGGGTCTATGGCTACACCTTC. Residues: CASSPDRVYGYTF.

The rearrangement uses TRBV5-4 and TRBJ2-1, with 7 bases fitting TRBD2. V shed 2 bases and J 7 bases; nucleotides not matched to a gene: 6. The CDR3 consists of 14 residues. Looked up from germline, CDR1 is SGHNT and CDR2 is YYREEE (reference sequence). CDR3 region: CASSFQRDYNEQFF. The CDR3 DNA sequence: TGTGCCAGCAGCTTCCAGCGGGATTATAATGAGCAGTTCTTC. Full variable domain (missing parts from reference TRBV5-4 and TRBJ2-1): ETGVTQSPTHLIKTRGQQVTLRCSSQSGHNTVSWYQQALGQGPQFIFQYYREEENGRGNFPPRFSGLQFPNYSSELNVNALELDDSALYLCASSFQRDYNEQFFGPGTRLTVL.

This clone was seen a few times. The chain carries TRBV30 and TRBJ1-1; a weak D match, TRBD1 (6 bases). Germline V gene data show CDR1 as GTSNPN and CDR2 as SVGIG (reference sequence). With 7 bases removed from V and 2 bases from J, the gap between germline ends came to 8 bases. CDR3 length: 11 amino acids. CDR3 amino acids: CALGGNTEAFF. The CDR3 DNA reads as TGTGCCTTAGGGGGAAACACTGAAGCTTTCTTT.

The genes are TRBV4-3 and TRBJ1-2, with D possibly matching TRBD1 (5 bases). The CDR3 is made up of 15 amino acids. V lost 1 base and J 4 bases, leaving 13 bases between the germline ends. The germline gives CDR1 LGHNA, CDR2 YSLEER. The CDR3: CASSQVGGTGYGYTF. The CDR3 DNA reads TGCGCCAGCAGCCAAGTCGGAGGGACCGGCTATGGCTACACCTTC.

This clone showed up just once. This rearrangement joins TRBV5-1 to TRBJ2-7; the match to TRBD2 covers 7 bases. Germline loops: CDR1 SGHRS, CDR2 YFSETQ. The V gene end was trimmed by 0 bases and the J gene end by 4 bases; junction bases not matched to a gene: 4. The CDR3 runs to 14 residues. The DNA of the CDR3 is TGCGCCAGCAGCTTGGTGGCGGGAGCATACGAGCAGTACTTC. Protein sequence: CASSLVAGAYEQYF.

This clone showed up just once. CDR3 region: CASSKPLDRGYGYTF. In DNA, the CDR3 is TGTGCCAGCAGCAAACCTTTGGACAGGGGCTATGGCTACACCTTC. The V gene is TRBV21-1, the J gene TRBJ1-2; the DNA was not used to check the table's D call, TRBD1. TRBV21-1 is labeled a pseudogene. The CDR3 is 15 amino acids.

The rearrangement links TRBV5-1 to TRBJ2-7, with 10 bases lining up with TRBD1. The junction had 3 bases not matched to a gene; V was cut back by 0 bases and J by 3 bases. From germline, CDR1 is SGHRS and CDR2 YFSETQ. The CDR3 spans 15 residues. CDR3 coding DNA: TGCGCCAGCAGCTTGGGGACAGGGGGATACTACGAGCAGTACTTC. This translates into CASSLGTGGYYEQYF.

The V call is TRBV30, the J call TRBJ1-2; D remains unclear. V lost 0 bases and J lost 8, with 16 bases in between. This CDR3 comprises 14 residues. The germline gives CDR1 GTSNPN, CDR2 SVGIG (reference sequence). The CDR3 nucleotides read TGTGCCTGGAGTGTACTCAGGAACAGTGAGGGCTACACCTTC. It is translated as CAWSVLRNSEGYTF.

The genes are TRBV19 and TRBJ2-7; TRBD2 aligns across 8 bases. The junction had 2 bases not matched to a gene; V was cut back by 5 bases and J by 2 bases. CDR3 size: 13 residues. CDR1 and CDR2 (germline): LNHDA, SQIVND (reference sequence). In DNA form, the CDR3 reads TGTGCCAGTAGTCATAGCGGGGCCTACGAGCAGTACTTC. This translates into CASSHSGAYEQYF.

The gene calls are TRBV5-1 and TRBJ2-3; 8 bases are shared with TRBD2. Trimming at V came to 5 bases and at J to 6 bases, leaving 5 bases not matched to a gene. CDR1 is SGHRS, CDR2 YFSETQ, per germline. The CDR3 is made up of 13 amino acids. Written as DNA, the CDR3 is TGCGCCAGCAGACAGACTAGCGCCGATACGCAGTATTTT. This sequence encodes CASRQTSADTQYF.

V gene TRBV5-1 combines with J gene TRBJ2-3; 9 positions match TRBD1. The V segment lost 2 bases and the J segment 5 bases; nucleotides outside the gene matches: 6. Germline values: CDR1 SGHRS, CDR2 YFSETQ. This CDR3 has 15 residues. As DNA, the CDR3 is TGCGCCAGCAGCTTCCGGGACAGGGTTAGAGATACGCAGTATTTT. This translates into CASSFRDRVRDTQYF.

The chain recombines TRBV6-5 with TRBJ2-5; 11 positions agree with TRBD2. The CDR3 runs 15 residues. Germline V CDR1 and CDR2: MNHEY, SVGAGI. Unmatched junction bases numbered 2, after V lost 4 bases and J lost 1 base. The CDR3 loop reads CASSLTSGTQETQYF. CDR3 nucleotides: TGTGCCAGCAGTTTGACTAGCGGGACCCAAGAGACCCAGTACTTC.